This T cell receptor beta chain was recovered during a study of lymphopenia after photon versus proton radiotherapy. Regarding the study as a whole: Post-nadir TCR diversity decline inversely tracked overall survival among those who died.

This clone occurred once. Its antigen is unknown. Germline-derived CDR1 and CDR2 are KGHSH and LQKENI. CDR3 size: 14 residues. J was trimmed by 1 base and V by 3 bases; bases with no gene match: 3. Profiled with immunoSEQ multiplex PCR; TCRdb holds only in-frame clones, not every one. This table holds 75,000 or so clones, about 83% found once. The receptor's source is a man in his sixties with pancreatic cancer. Sequenced here: peripheral blood, sampled from a patient treated with proton-based radiotherapy. V is TRBV18 and J is TRBJ2-7, with TRBD1 matching over 7 bases. CDR3: CASSPWDRSYEQYF. Here the CDR3 DNA reads TGTGCCAGCTCACCTTGGGACAGATCCTACGAGCAGTACTTC.